A single sample is the source of the 22 T cell receptor beta chains below, sequenced in a study of early T cells in non-severe SARS-CoV-2 infection. In TCRdb, the 5' RACE reads were re-called with MiXCR into one record per CDR3 protein. This table has 75,000 to 80,000 distinct CDR3 sequences, around 16% appearing once. The specimen was whole blood. All receptors derive from an adult who was a healthcare worker with PCR-confirmed SARS-CoV-2 infection or an uninfected control (not recorded which).

This clonotype was detected a few times. This sequence joins TRBV7-3 and TRBJ1-1; D remains unclear. Trimming took 5 bases from V and 3 from J, leaving 13 bases between them. The CDR3 is made up of 14 amino acids. Germline V gene lookup returns CDR1 SGHTA and CDR2 FQGTGA. CDR3 DNA: TGTGCCAGCAGCCTTCTAGGGTTGGACACTGAAGCTTTCTTT. Protein: CASSLLGLDTEAFF. Using reference TRBV7-3 and TRBJ1-1 for the parts outside the CDR3, the full variable domain is GAGVSQTPSNKVTEKGKYVELRCDPISGHTALYWYRQSLGQGPEFLIYFQGTGAADDSGLPNDRFFAVRPEGSVSTLKIQRTERGDSAVYLCASSLLGLDTEAFFGQGTRLTVV.

This clonotype was seen a few times. The rearrangement joins TRBV11-2 to TRBJ2-3, with unresolved D. From germline, CDR1 is SGHAT and CDR2 FQNNGV. The CDR3 runs 14 residues. V dropped 0 bases and J dropped 4 bases, with 8 bases sitting between them. The CDR3 DNA reads as TGTGCCAGCAGCTTAGACCCTAGGTCAGATACGCAGTATTTT. It yields the protein CASSLDPRSDTQYF.

This clonotype was picked up a small number of times. This CDR3 is missing its conserved last phenylalanine or tryptophan, likely due to a read error. This chain connects TRBV6-5 to TRBJ2-5; a weak D match, TRBD2 (5 bases). The V end lost 6 bases, the J end lost 5 bases, and 7 bases lay between the germline ends. Germline V gene data show CDR1 as MNHEY and CDR2 as SVGAGI. The CDR3 runs 11 residues. The CDR3 DNA reads TGTGCCAGCAGACGAGGGGAGACCCAGTACTTG. Amino acids: CASRRGETQYL.

The chain joins TRBV18 to TRBJ1-5, with 8 bases aligning to TRBD1. Losses at the gene ends were 0 bases for V and 0 bases for J; bases not matched to a gene: 10. The CDR3 has 19 residues. The V gene's germline CDR1 is KGHSH and CDR2 LQKENI. The CDR3: CASSPPPGQDAYSNQPQHF. The CDR3 DNA sequence: TGTGCCAGCTCACCACCTCCGGGACAGGACGCCTATAGCAATCAGCCCCAGCATTTT.

This clonotype was counted ten times or more. The chain employs TRBV30 and TRBJ1-3, with D hard to call. CDR1 and CDR2 from the germline V gene are GTSNPN and SVGIG (reference sequence). The ends were cut back, 1 base at V and 4 bases at J, with 5 bases in the middle. The CDR3 runs to 12 residues. The CDR3 DNA follows: TGTGCCTGGAGTGGTATCGGAAACACCATATATTTT. Protein sequence: CAWSGIGNTIYF. The complete variable domain, with remaining parts taken from reference TRBV30 and TRBJ1-3, reads SQTIHQWPATLVQPVGSPLSLECTVEGTSNPNLYWYRQAAGRGLQLLFYSVGIGQISSEVPQNLSASRPQDRQFILSSKKLLLSDSGFYLCAWSGIGNTIYFGEGSWLTVV.

This clonotype was counted between two and nine times. The CDR3 nucleotides read TGTGCCAGCTCACTCCTGACCGATGAGCAGTTCTTC. Encoded protein: CASSLLTDEQFF. The chain couples TRBV18 to TRBJ2-1; no clear D gene. Trimming stripped 4 bases from V and 8 bases from J, with 9 bases between. The CDR3 is 12 residues long. Germline V gives CDR1 KGHSH, CDR2 LQKENI.

This chain connects TRBV18 to TRBJ1-1; unclear D gene. The length of the CDR3 is 15 residues. Trimming left V 1 base short and J 0 bases short, with 9 bases between. The germline V gene has CDR1 KGHSH and CDR2 LQKENI. Written as DNA, the CDR3 is TGTGCCAGCTCACCACGGGAATCCTTGAACACTGAAGCTTTCTTT. This translates into CASSPRESLNTEAFF.

About this clonotype: One end of the junction varies from germline; a read error may be responsible. The chain uses TRBV2 and TRBJ2-1; D call uncertain. CDR1 and CDR2 (germline): SNHLY, FYNNEI. The CDR3 spans 12 residues. CDR3 sequence reads: CASSGSYDEQFF. The CDR3, as DNA: TGTGCCAGCAGTGGATCCTACGATGAGCAGTTCTTC.

A few counts support this clonotype. V gene TRBV29-1 combines with J gene TRBJ2-1; TRBD2 is a possible D gene (6 bases). CDR3 length: 15 residues. Trimming shortened V by 5 bases and J by 1 base, and 15 bases separated the two germline ends. Germline lookup yields CDR1 SQVTM and CDR2 ANQGSEA. CDR3 nucleotides: TGCAGCGTTCCTATGGGGGACTGGTCCTACAATGAGCAGTTCTTC. It codes for CSVPMGDWSYNEQFF.

This CDR3 is CASSSGTSGYNEQYF. The CDR3 coding sequence is TGTGCCAGCAGCTCCGGGACTAGCGGGTACAACGAGCAGTACTTC. The V and J genes are TRBV11-2 and TRBJ2-7, with TRBD2 matching 12 bases. CDR1 is SGHAT and CDR2 is FQNNGV in the germline V gene. This CDR3 is 15 amino acids long. Trimming took 4 bases from V and 5 from J; bases not matched to a gene: 6. Drawing the rest from reference TRBV11-2 and TRBJ2-7, the complete variable domain is EAGVAQSPRYKIIEKRQSVAFWCNPISGHATLYWYQQILGQGPKLLIQFQNNGVVDDSQLPKDRFSAERLKGVDSTLKIQPAKLEDSAVYLCASSSGTSGYNEQYFGPGTRLTVT.

This clonotype was detected only a few times. V and J are TRBV20-1 and TRBJ1-1, with D perhaps matching TRBD1 (5 bases). V was trimmed by 4 bases and J by 0 bases, leaving 12 bases between them. The CDR3 is 14 amino acids. Germline V CDR1 and CDR2: DFQATT, SNEGSKA (reference sequence). CDR3 nucleotide sequence: TGCAGTGCTACGGGGACTTCCATGAACACTGAAGCTTTCTTT. This sequence encodes CSATGTSMNTEAFF.

This clonotype came up a few times. The rearrangement joins TRBV30 to TRBJ2-6, with D uncertain. Deletions cut 5 bases from V and 0 bases from J, with 5 bases between. CDR3 length: 13 amino acids. Germline V lookup: CDR1 GTSNPN, CDR2 SVGIG (reference sequence). CDR3 bases: TGTGCCTGGGAGAGCTCTGGGGCCAACGTCCTGACTTTC. Protein sequence: CAWESSGANVLTF.

This clonotype was found a few times. This sequence joins TRBV20-1 and TRBJ2-5; weak D call: TRBD2 (6 bases). Germline CDR1 DFQATT, CDR2 SNEGSKA (reference sequence). The length of the CDR3 is 13 residues. Trimming cost V 5 bases and J 9 bases, with 19 bases left between them. The CDR3 is CSAPPGLSHPQYF. The CDR3 region has the DNA TGCAGTGCTCCCCCGGGACTGAGCCATCCCCAGTACTTC.

The chain links TRBV27 to TRBJ1-1, with D unresolved. Germline CDR1 and CDR2: MNHEY and SMNVEV (reference sequence). Trimming took off 7 bases at V and 3 bases at J, with 15 bases between the two ends. This CDR3 has 14 amino acids. CDR3 in amino acids: CASIGPGSYTEAFF. In DNA, the CDR3 is TGTGCCAGCATCGGGCCGGGGTCATACACTGAAGCTTTCTTT.

Ten or more counts support this clonotype. The rearrangement joins TRBV20-1 to TRBJ2-1, with 12 bases lining up with TRBD2. The junction had 6 bases not matched to a gene; V was cut back by 7 bases and J by 5 bases. CDR3 length: 14 amino acids. The germline CDR1 and CDR2 sequences are DFQATT and SNEGSKA (reference sequence). CDR3 nucleotides: TGCAGTGTGAGGGGACTAGCGGGTAACAATGAGCAGTTCTTC. Translation gives CSVRGLAGNNEQFF.

This clonotype was recorded at least ten times. The chain recombines TRBV12-3 or TRBV12-4 with TRBJ1-5, with D hard to call. The length of the CDR3 is 11 residues. V was trimmed by 3 bases and J by 5 bases, leaving 2 bases between them. CDR3 loop: CASSFDQPQHF. CDR3 DNA sequence: TGTGCCAGCAGTTTCGATCAGCCCCAGCATTTT.

This sequence joins TRBV27 and TRBJ2-7; possible D gene TRBD2, 5 bases. This CDR3 comprises 14 residues. Per the germline V gene, CDR1 is MNHEY and CDR2 is SMNVEV (reference sequence). V was clipped by 3 bases and J by 7 bases, with 16 bases between them. The CDR3 protein is CASSFQRATREQYF. The CDR3, as DNA: TGTGCCAGCAGTTTTCAGAGGGCTACTAGGGAGCAGTACTTC.

V gene TRBV14 combines with J gene TRBJ2-3; D perhaps matches TRBD2 (5 bases). Germline V gene lookup returns CDR1 SGHDN and CDR2 FVKESK. Trimming pared 1 base from V and 1 base from J, leaving 9 bases between. This CDR3 region has 15 residues. CDR3 DNA sequence: TGTGCCAGCAGCCAAGGAGACTATCGCACAGATACGCAGTATTTT. It specifies CASSQGDYRTDTQYF.

This sequence joins TRBV7-9 and TRBJ1-3; D remains ambiguous. V was trimmed by 5 bases and J by 2 bases, leaving 16 bases between them. Germline-derived CDR1 and CDR2 are SEHNR and FQNEAQ (reference sequence). This CDR3 has 16 amino acids. The CDR3, as DNA: TGTGCCAGCAGCCTCAAATCCGGACGGCCTGGAAACACCATATATTTT. Protein product: CASSLKSGRPGNTIYF. The variable domain in full, completed from reference TRBV7-9 and TRBJ1-3, reads DTGVSQNPRHKITKRGQNVTFRCDPISEHNRLYWYRQTLGQGPEFLTYFQNEAQLEKSRLLSDRFSAERPKGSFSTLEIQRTEQGDSAMYLCASSLKSGRPGNTIYFGEGSWLTVV.

In this sample, this clonotype turned up once. The chain couples TRBV2 to TRBJ2-1; 12 bases match TRBD2. Germline V CDR1 and CDR2: SNHLY, FYNNEI. The CDR3 is 15 amino acids. After removal of 5 bases from V and 6 bases from J, the junction contained 5 bases not matched to a gene. CDR3 in DNA: TGTGCCAGCAGTCCCCTAGCGGGAGGGACCAATGAGCAGTTCTTC. This gives the protein CASSPLAGGTNEQFF.

This clonotype has a count of ten or more. This chain joins TRBV7-3 and TRBJ1-1; the D is unclear. Trimming took 3 bases from V and 1 from J, leaving 9 bases between them. The length of the CDR3 is 14 residues. Germline values: CDR1 SGHTA, CDR2 FQGTGA. CDR3: CASSLGRTNTEAFF. The DNA for the CDR3 is TGTGCCAGCAGCTTGGGCAGGACGAACACTGAAGCTTTCTTT. Combining the CDR3 with reference TRBV7-3 and TRBJ1-1 gives the whole variable domain GAGVSQTPSNKVTEKGKYVELRCDPISGHTALYWYRQSLGQGPEFLIYFQGTGAADDSGLPNDRFFAVRPEGSVSTLKIQRTERGDSAVYLCASSLGRTNTEAFFGQGTRLTVV.

This clonotype was found a few times. The J gene is TRBJ1-3, the V gene TRBV12-5; D uncertain. Germline loops: CDR1 LGHNT, CDR2 FRNRAP. The length of the CDR3 is 15 residues. Trimming left V 2 bases short and J 2 bases short, with 10 bases between. The CDR3 coding sequence is TGTGCTAGTGGTTTGTACCTGGTAGCTGGAAACACCATATATTTT. This sequence encodes CASGLYLVAGNTIYF.